A single sample gave rise to the 10 T cell receptor beta chains below, sequenced in a study of T cells expressing NK-cell markers. TCRdb derives one entry per CDR3 protein from the 5' RACE reads, leaving out DNA. Here the sample table reports about 430,000 distinct CDR3 sequences. The sequenced sample was blood T cells: a sorted CD56 or NKG2C T cell subset, CD4+ or CD8+ T cells, or bulk PBMC T cells (not recorded which). These receptors all stem from a woman aged 45-65 years in good health.

The chain uses TRBV5-1 and TRBJ2-7; TCRdb gives TRBD1 as the D gene, but with no DNA this cannot be confirmed. This CDR3 comprises 16 residues. CDR1 and CDR2 (germline): SGHRS, YFSETQ. The CDR3 sequence: CASSLLPLTGSYEQYF.

The rearrangement links TRBV6-5 to TRBJ1-1. The CDR3 contains 14 residues. Germline CDR1 MNHEY, CDR2 SVGAGI. CDR3: CASSESVLDTEAFF.

The V gene is TRBV7-6, the J gene TRBJ2-5; no DNA is available, so the TRBD2 call from TCRdb remains unchecked. Germline CDR1 SGHVS, CDR2 FNYEAQ. CDR3 length: 17 amino acids. CDR3 loop: CASSSTAGGGDQETQYF.

The chain is built from TRBV2 and TRBJ2-1. The germline gives CDR1 SNHLY, CDR2 FYNNEI. This CDR3 contains 15 residues. The CDR3 protein is CARPLSGPLGNEQFF.

The genes are TRBV7-3 and TRBJ2-3; with no DNA, the TCRdb D assignment of TRBD1 cannot be verified. The germline CDR1 and CDR2 sequences are SGHTA and FQGTGA. The CDR3 covers 14 residues. The CDR3 here is CATNRGGSTDTQYF.

This chain links TRBV20-1 with TRBJ2-1; the TRBD1 assignment by TCRdb is unverifiable without DNA. The CDR3 loop spans 18 amino acids. From germline, CDR1 is DFQATT and CDR2 SNEGSKA (reference sequence). The CDR3 loop reads CSAFVFGTGTGGMNEQFF.

V gene TRBV5-6 combines with J gene TRBJ1-5. The germline V gene has CDR1 SGHDT and CDR2 YYEEEE. The CDR3 loop spans 16 amino acids. This chain's CDR3 is CASSLADGAGNQPQHF. The variable domain in full, completed from reference TRBV5-6 and TRBJ1-5, reads DAGVTQSPTHLIKTRGQQVTLRCSPKSGHDTVSWYQQALGQGPQFIFQYYEEEERQRGNFPDRFSGHQFPNYSSELNVNALLLGDSALYLCASSLADGAGNQPQHFGDGTRLSIL.

V usage is TRBV21-1 and J usage is TRBJ2-7; TCRdb gives TRBD1 as the D gene, but with no DNA this cannot be confirmed. TRBV21-1 is marked as a pseudogene. The CDR3 runs to 16 residues. CDR3 protein: CASSIDRDRVSYEQYF.

V usage is TRBV10-3 and J usage is TRBJ1-2; TCRdb proposes TRBD1, but this gene call is untestable without DNA. This CDR3 spans 14 amino acids. CDR1 and CDR2 from the germline V gene are ENHRY and SYGVKD. The chain's CDR3 is CAISAGTRINGYTF.

J is TRBJ1-3 and V is TRBV3-1; TCRdb reports TRBD1, a call that lacks DNA to check it against. The germline CDR1 and CDR2 sequences are LGHDT and YNNKEL (reference sequence). The CDR3 contains 15 residues. The CDR3 loop reads CASSRWGPSGNTIYF.